This TCR beta chain comes out of a study of T cell responses to AZD1222 COVID-19 vaccine. About the research overall: Second-dose timings of about 4 or about 12 weeks were pooled.

V was clipped by 3 bases and J by 1 base, with 15 bases between them. The CDR3 runs 16 residues. Germline V gene lookup returns CDR1 LGHDT and CDR2 YNNKEL (reference sequence). TCRdb's copy holds only in-frame clones and misses some; the assay was immunoSEQ multiplex PCR. The sample consists of about 180,000 clones, 80% to 90% of them appearing once. Material: peripheral blood, obtained on day 0 of AZD1222 vaccination. J is TRBJ1-2 and V is TRBV3-1 (or the pseudogene TRBV3-2); D ambiguous. The sequence came from an adult in good health. CDR3 in DNA: TGTGCCAGCAGCCAGACCCCGGGAGTGATTAACTATGGCTACACCTTC. This gives the protein CASSQTPGVINYGYTF.